The 10 T cell receptor beta chains below were found in one sample sequenced in a study of T cell responses to AZD1222 COVID-19 vaccine. Here immunoSEQ multiplex PCR was the method, and the copy in TCRdb shows in-frame clones only, minus some. The sample shows 200,000 to 250,000 clones, about 94% of them seen only once. The source was peripheral blood, collected 28 days after the second dose of the MenACWY control vaccine. These receptors came from an adult who received the MenACWY meningococcal vaccine as a control.

The rearrangement uses TRBV7-9 and TRBJ2-7, with 10 positions matching TRBD1. The CDR3 covers 19 residues. Trimming removed 2 bases from V and 2 bases from J; junction bases left unmatched: 15. The germline V gene has CDR1 SEHNR and CDR2 FQNEAQ (reference sequence). CDR3 sequence reads: CASSLIKGGPGTGAYEQYF. The DNA for the CDR3 is TGTGCCAGCAGCTTAATCAAAGGGGGCCCCGGGACAGGGGCCTACGAGCAGTACTTC. Full variable domain (rest looked up from reference TRBV7-9 and TRBJ2-7): DTGVSQNPRHKITKRGQNVTFRCDPISEHNRLYWYRQTLGQGPEFLTYFQNEAQLEKSRLLSDRFSAERPKGSFSTLEIQRTEQGDSAMYLCASSLIKGGPGTGAYEQYFGPGTRLTVT.

The rearrangement links TRBV18 to TRBJ1-5; TRBD1 is a possible D gene (6 bases). The CDR3 extends over 15 amino acids. V lost 6 bases and J 5 bases, leaving 17 bases between the germline ends. CDR1 and CDR2 (germline): KGHSH, LQKENI. The chain's CDR3 is CASSLKAGEDQPQHF. Here the CDR3 DNA reads TGTGCCAGCTCTCTAAAAGCAGGGGAAGATCAGCCCCAGCATTTT.

This clone was counted once. The J gene is TRBJ1-5, the V gene TRBV10-3; no clear D gene. V was pared by 3 bases and J by 4 bases, with 7 bases between. The CDR3 sequence is 13 residues long. Germline assignment: CDR1 ENHRY and CDR2 SYGVKD. The CDR3 DNA is TGTGCCATCAGTGATGAGGTAAATCAGCCCCAGCATTTT. Protein product: CAISDEVNQPQHF.

This clone was observed once. The chain employs TRBV7-8 and TRBJ1-2; 8 positions agree with TRBD1. V trimming: 5 bases; J trimming: 4 bases; junction bases outside the gene matches: 6. This CDR3 region has 14 residues. Germline V gene lookup returns CDR1 SGHVS and CDR2 FQNEAQ. CDR3 residues: CASSPRTGLYGYTF. In nucleotides, the CDR3 is TGTGCCAGCAGCCCCCGGACAGGGCTCTATGGCTACACCTTC.

V and J are TRBV13 and TRBJ2-2; 8 bases are shared with TRBD2. With V trimmed by 7 bases and J by 0 bases, 4 bases remained unmatched. Germline V gene data show CDR1 as PRHDT and CDR2 as FYEKMQ (reference sequence). The CDR3 sequence is 15 residues long. The DNA of the CDR3 is TGTGCCAGCAAAGAGGGACTAGCGAACACCGGGGAGCTGTTTTTT. Translated, it gives CASKEGLANTGELFF.

The chain employs TRBV7-8 and TRBJ2-1, with 12 bases matching TRBD2. V dropped 2 bases and J dropped 7; count of bases not matched to a gene: 3. The CDR3 spans 15 residues. The germline gives CDR1 SGHVS, CDR2 FQNEAQ. The CDR3 DNA is TGTGCCAGCAGCTTATCACTAGCGGGGGGAAATGAGCAGTTCTTC. Translated: CASSLSLAGGNEQFF.

This clone was observed once. The V and J genes are TRBV4-1 and TRBJ1-5; D remains unclear. CDR1 is MGHRA, CDR2 YSYEKL, per germline. The CDR3 has 14 residues. The ends were cut back, 0 bases at V and 9 bases at J, with 12 bases in the middle. The DNA for the CDR3 is TGCGCCAGCAGCCAAGATCTAATAGGGTCGCCCCAGCATTTT. Translating gives CASSQDLIGSPQHF.

Here the CDR3 reads CASSTASFNSNQPQHF. CDR3 coding DNA: TGTGCCAGCAGTACCGCTTCCTTTAATAGCAATCAGCCCCAGCATTTT. The V gene is TRBV28, the J gene TRBJ1-5, with no clear D. The CDR3 is made up of 16 amino acids. With 5 bases removed from V and 0 bases from J, the gap between germline ends came to 14 bases. Germline-derived CDR1 and CDR2 are MDHEN and SYDVKM.

The rearrangement links TRBV4-2 to TRBJ2-3, with 8 bases aligning to TRBD2. The J segment lost 6 bases and the V segment lost 1 base, leaving 12 bases of the junction unmatched. CDR3 length equals 17 residues. Germline V lookup: CDR1 LGHNA, CDR2 YNFKEQ. CDR3 protein: CASSQASKRELGDTQYF. CDR3 coding DNA: TGTGCCAGCAGCCAAGCCTCAAAGCGGGAGTTAGGTGATACGCAGTATTTT.

This chain joins TRBV18 and TRBJ1-1, with 12 bases fitting TRBD1. J was trimmed by 5 bases and V by 5 bases; bases with no gene match: 12. This CDR3 is 17 amino acids long. Germline CDR1 is KGHSH and CDR2 is LQKENI. The CDR3 is CASSTTGTGGAWTEAFF. DNA for the CDR3: TGTGCCAGCTCAACTACCGGGACAGGGGGCGCATGGACTGAAGCTTTCTTT. Full variable domain (outside the CDR3, taken from reference TRBV18 and TRBJ1-1): NAGVMQNPRHLVRRRGQEARLRCSPMKGHSHVYWYRQLPEEGLKFMVYLQKENIIDESGMPKERFSAEFPKEGPSILRIQQVVRGDSAAYFCASSTTGTGGAWTEAFFGQGTRLTVV.